The T cell receptor beta chain under discussion was sequenced for a study of cytomegalovirus exposure and HLA in healthy donors. J was trimmed by 3 bases and V by 5 bases; bases with no gene match: 1. The CDR3 has 12 residues. The germline V gene has CDR1 SQVTM and CDR2 ANQGSEA. Both 60 Vbeta primers and 13 Jbeta primers went into the PCR. The repertoire was sequenced with immunoSEQ multiplex PCR; TCRdb's copy has only in-frame clones and lacks some. The sample has approximately 150,000 clones; the top ten hold about 1.6%. This chain joins TRBV29-1 and TRBJ2-1; 7 bases are shared with TRBD1. This receptor was taken from a woman aged 40 to 50 in good health and CMV-seronegative. Sequencing used PBMCs. The CDR3 region is CSVWTGYNEQFF. DNA for the CDR3: TGCAGCGTTTGGACAGGCTACAATGAGCAGTTCTTC.